A selection of T cell receptor beta chains follows, all from one sample in a study of T cells in Graves' hyperthyroidism and ophthalmopathy. TCRdb itself ran the multiplex PCR reads through MiXCR, one entry per CDR3 protein. This table has 500,000 to 550,000 distinct CDR3 sequences, approximately 20% appearing once. The sample comprised blood. The receptors derive from a man aged 35 to 55 with Graves' ophthalmopathy. CDR3s include the opening cysteine and the closing phenylalanine or tryptophan. The order of the fields is clone size, D gene, J gene, V gene, CDR3 protein, CDR3 DNA. The D gene is left open where the match is weak. Where a row states a size, it is once, few, many or the class of an expanded clone; other rows omit it.

>many|NA|TRBJ2-7|TRBV5-1
CASSLARDTLYEQYF
TGCGCCAGCAGCTTGGCCCGGGACACCCTCTACGAGCAGTACTTC
>many|NA|TRBJ1-1|TRBV5-1
CASSLEPSTEAFF
TGCGCCAGCAGCTTGGAACCGAGCACTGAAGCTTTCTTT
>many|NA|TRBJ2-5|TRBV18
CASSPGRKETQYF
TGTGCCAGCTCACCTGGACGGAAGGAGACCCAGTACTTC
>many|NA|TRBJ2-2|TRBV11-1
CASSSGPVELFF
TGTGCCAGCAGCTCGGGACCAGTGGAGCTGTTTTTT
>many|NA|TRBJ1-5|TRBV30
CAWSVAGGSNQPQHF
TGTGCCTGGAGTGTGGCTGGGGGTAGCAATCAGCCCCAGCATTTT
>few|NA|TRBJ2-2|TRBV28
CASILGLGTGELFF
TGTGCCAGCATCCTCGGCCTGGGAACCGGGGAGCTGTTTTTT
>NA|TRBD1|TRBJ2-7|TRBV5-1
CASSIAGTGREQYF
TGCGCCAGCAGCATTGCCGGGACAGGGAGGGAGCAGTACTTC
>few|NA|TRBJ2-7|TRBV20-1
CSARAPDTYEQYF
TGCAGTGCTAGAGCCCCGGACACTTACGAGCAGTACTTC
>NA|NA|TRBJ2-1|TRBV11-2
CASSSRSEQFF
TGTGCCAGCAGCTCTAGATCGGAGCAGTTCTTC
>few|NA|TRBJ2-5|TRBV3-1
CASRRDVTQYF
TGTGCCAGCAGAAGGGATGTGACCCAGTACTTC
>NA|TRBD2|TRBJ2-2|TRBV7-8
CASSPPASGTGELFF
TGTGCCAGCAGCCCCCCGGCTAGCGGGACCGGGGAGCTGTTTTTT
>NA|NA|TRBJ1-5|TRBV2
CASRPAGGGTQPQHF
TGTGCCAGCAGACCGGCGGGGGGGGGTACTCAGCCCCAGCATTTT
>many|NA|TRBJ2-1|TRBV3-1
CASSPPWGSYNEQFF
TGTGCCAGCAGCCCTCCATGGGGGTCCTACAATGAGCAGTTCTTC
>many|TRBD1|TRBJ2-1|TRBV11-2
CASSLTGIDTNEQFF
TGTGCCAGCAGCTTGACAGGGATAGATACCAATGAGCAGTTCTTC
>many|TRBD1|TRBJ1-2|TRBV3-1
CASSLTRDRFRYTF
TGTGCCAGCAGCCTAACCCGGGACAGATTTCGCTACACCTTC
>few|TRBD2|TRBJ2-7|TRBV6-1
CASSKGLLYEQYF
TGTGCCAGCAGCAAGGGACTACTCTACGAGCAGTACTTC
>NA|NA|TRBJ1-1|TRBV6-2/TRBV6-3
CASSPIRHRSKAFF
TGTGCCAGCAGTCCCATCAGACATCGGAGTAAGGCTTTCTTT
>NA|TRBD2|TRBJ2-2|TRBV7-2
CASSRGRAQTGELFF
TGCGCCAGCAGCCGCGGGAGGGCCCAAACCGGGGAGCTGTTTTTT
>few|TRBD1|TRBJ2-7|TRBV7-8
CASSSWTGGTYEQYF
TGTGCCAGCAGCTCCTGGACAGGGGGCACTTACGAGCAGTACTTC
>NA|NA|TRBJ1-1|TRBV9
CASSVSDSTEAFF
TGTGCCAGCAGCGTCTCCGACTCTACAGAAGCTTTCTTT
>few|TRBD2|TRBJ2-7|TRBV20-1
CSARALAGELLYEQYF
TGCAGTGCTAGGGCTCTAGCGGGAGAATTGTTGTACGAGCAGTACTTC
>few|TRBD2|TRBJ2-1|TRBV6-1
CASSETSGTHEQFF
TGTGCCAGCAGTGAGACTAGCGGGACCCACGAGCAGTTCTTC
>many|NA|TRBJ1-1|TRBV20-1
CSARDFGRGPEAFF
TGCAGTGCTAGAGATTTTGGCCGAGGACCAGAAGCTTTCTTT
>NA|NA|TRBJ1-1|TRBV6-1
CASLGTEAFF
TGTGCCAGCCTGGGCACTGAAGCTTTCTTT
>NA|NA|TRBJ2-3|TRBV4-1
CASKGGGRHTDTQYF
TGCGCCAGCAAGGGAGGGGGGCGGCACACAGATACGCAGTATTTT
>NA|TRBD1|TRBJ2-3|TRBV5-8
CASSAPNRGRTDTQYF
TGTGCCAGCAGCGCCCCCAACAGGGGGCGGACAGATACGCAGTATTTT
>few|NA|TRBJ1-1|TRBV3-1
CASSQGALHTEAFF
TGTGCCAGCAGCCAAGGCGCGTTGCACACTGAAGCTTTCTTT
>NA|TRBD2|TRBJ2-3|TRBV7-2
CASSHRLAGDTDTQYF
TGTGCCAGCAGCCACCGACTAGCGGGGGACACAGATACGCAGTATTTT
>NA|NA|TRBJ1-2|TRBV12-3/TRBV12-4
CASNSRDGRAVLRGYTF
TGTGCCAGCAATAGTAGGGACGGACGGGCAGTACTACGAGGCTACACCTTC
>many|NA|TRBJ1-5|TRBV28
CASSTGSNQPQHF
TGTGCCAGTTCGACTGGGAGCAATCAGCCCCAGCATTTT
>NA|TRBD2|TRBJ2-1|TRBV6-1
CASSARLAGDLNEQFF
TGTGCCAGCAGTGCGAGACTAGCGGGGGATCTAAATGAGCAGTTCTTC
>few|NA|TRBJ2-5|TRBV18
CASSPDTARETQYF
TGTGCCAGCTCACCGGACACCGCCCGAGAGACCCAGTACTTC
>few|NA|TRBJ2-2|TRBV12-3/TRBV12-4
CASSPRDIAATGELFF
TGTGCCAGCAGTCCCCGAGATATCGCAGCCACCGGGGAGCTGTTTTTT
>many|TRBD1|TRBJ2-7|TRBV28
CASSSGQGVNEQYF
TGTGCCAGCAGTTCGGGACAGGGAGTAAACGAGCAGTACTTC
>many|TRBD1|TRBJ2-1|TRBV2
CASSDRVSYNEQFF
TGTGCCAGCAGCGACAGGGTATCCTACAATGAGCAGTTCTTC
>NA|TRBD2|TRBJ2-3|TRBV5-1
CASSPLPGGTDTQYF
TGCGCCAGCAGCCCCCTTCCGGGAGGGACAGATACGCAGTATTTT
>many|TRBD2|TRBJ2-1|TRBV7-2
CASSLRPISGVSYNEQFF
TGTGCCAGCAGCTTACGCCCGATTAGCGGGGTCTCCTACAATGAGCAGTTCTTC
>many|NA|TRBJ1-2|TRBV11-1
CASSATGGAYGYTF
TGTGCCAGCAGCGCAACGGGCGGGGCCTATGGCTACACCTTC
>few|TRBD1|TRBJ2-4|TRBV13
CASSFRDRAYIQYF
TGTGCCAGCAGCTTCCGGGACAGGGCGTACATTCAGTACTTC
>few|NA|TRBJ2-1|TRBV28
CASSFSPYNEQFF
TGTGCCAGCAGTTTTTCCCCCTACAATGAGCAGTTCTTC
>NA|TRBD2|TRBJ2-1|TRBV7-9
CASSPNSGRTYNEQFF
TGTGCCAGCAGCCCAAATAGCGGGAGAACCTACAATGAGCAGTTCTTC
>few|NA|TRBJ1-2|TRBV7-9
CASSLMGRGYTF
TGTGCCAGCAGCTTAATGGGTAGGGGCTACACCTTC
>few|NA|TRBJ1-3|TRBV2
CASREVSGNTIYF
TGTGCCAGCAGGGAGGTCTCTGGAAACACCATATATTTT
>NA|NA|TRBJ2-1|TRBV9
CASSVGATVNEQFF
TGTGCCAGCAGCGTAGGGGCTACGGTGAATGAGCAGTTCTTC
>few|TRBD2|TRBJ2-2|TRBV28
CASSFAGGYTGELFF
TGTGCCAGCAGTTTTGCGGGAGGGTACACCGGGGAGCTGTTTTTT
>NA|TRBD1|TRBJ2-7|TRBV5-1
CASSMTGWGYEQYF
TGCGCCAGCAGCATGACAGGGTGGGGATACGAGCAGTACTTC
>many|NA|TRBJ2-1|TRBV5-7
CASSSTGNEQFF
TGTGCCAGCAGCTCCACAGGCAATGAGCAGTTCTTC
>NA|TRBD2|TRBJ2-7|TRBV5-1
CASSLLGFAGGFHSYEQYF
TGCGCCAGCAGCTTGCTGGGTTTCGCGGGGGGGTTCCACTCCTACGAGCAGTACTTC
>few|NA|TRBJ2-2|TRBV7-9
CASSSASGLSAIGELFF
TGTGCCAGCAGCTCCGCTTCCGGGCTGAGCGCTATCGGGGAGCTGTTTTTT
>NA|NA|TRBJ2-5|TRBV7-3
CASSPHGGIETQYF
TGTGCCAGCAGCCCCCACGGAGGAATAGAGACCCAGTACTTC
>NA|NA|TRBJ2-1|TRBV9
CASSAMGGSYNEQFF
TGTGCCAGCAGCGCCATGGGAGGCTCCTACAATGAGCAGTTCTTC
>NA|NA|TRBJ2-1|TRBV6-2/TRBV6-3
CATASTYNEQFF
TGTGCCACTGCTAGTACCTACAATGAGCAGTTCTTC
>NA|NA|TRBJ2-1|TRBV5-6
CASSPDIRYNEQFF
TGTGCCAGCAGCCCCGACATACGTTACAATGAGCAGTTCTTC
>few|TRBD2|TRBJ2-3|TRBV20-1
CSARGGLAVDTQYF
TGCAGTGCTAGAGGAGGACTAGCGGTAGATACGCAGTATTTT
>NA|TRBD2|TRBJ2-7|TRBV20-1
CSASGASGRDRYEQYF
TGCAGTGCTAGCGGCGCTAGCGGGAGGGACCGGTACGAGCAGTACTTC
>few|TRBD1|TRBJ2-5|TRBV9
CASSSGTGGLGQETQYF
TGTGCCAGCAGCTCCGGGACAGGGGGCTTAGGGCAAGAGACCCAGTACTTC
>NA|TRBD1|TRBJ1-1|TRBV5-1
CASSVNSGGNTEAFF
TGCGCCAGCAGCGTAAATTCAGGGGGCAACACTGAAGCTTTCTTT
>NA|NA|TRBJ2-1|TRBV9
CASSANPGLNEQFF
TGTGCCAGCAGCGCTAACCCGGGACTCAATGAGCAGTTCTTC
>NA|NA|TRBJ1-5|TRBV19
CASRKDEGQPQHF
TGTGCCAGTAGAAAAGACGAGGGTCAGCCCCAGCATTTT
>many|TRBD2|TRBJ2-2|TRBV3-1
CASRAGGSGELFF
TGTGCCAGCAGGGCGGGAGGTTCCGGGGAGCTGTTTTTT